The entry below gives a single T cell receptor (beta chain) sequence along with its context. Its antigen remains undetermined. Per-nucleotide qualities are absent, and no much larger clonotype sits a single base away. Reading from cysteine to phenylalanine, the CDR3 counts 13 amino acids. The entry retains the CDR3 DNA only, 39 bases that are in frame from base 1. Taken from the germline V gene, the CDR1 and CDR2 loops are SGHRS and YFSETQ. At the junction V is shortened by 4 bases and J by 4 bases, with 11 bases in between. The meaning of the sample's time point label: newly diagnosed GD, antithyroid drugs for less than 3 months. For both TCR sequencing and RNA sequencing, RNA was extracted from PBMCs in TRIzol. Graves' disease was diagnosed according to American Thyroid Association guidelines. Patients were recruited from an endocrinology department in Xi'an, China. From each patient, approximately 10 milliliters of peripheral blood was collected into an EDTA anticoagulant tube. Ficoll Paque Plus density gradient separation was used to isolate PBMCs, and no further T cell sorting was performed. RNA quality was checked with an Agilent 2100 Bioanalyzer and agarose gel, and concentration with a NanoDrop 2000.

Libraries were constructed by multiplex PCR. The sequencer was an Illumina HiSeq 4000. iRepertoire HTBI primers and Arm-PCR amplification of CDR3 regions were used to construct TCR beta libraries. PCR products were gel purified before sequencing. For the original study's pipeline: A total of under 80 TRBV and 14 TRBJ segments were identified across samples and were used for gene usage analysis of CDR3 amino acid clonotypes. Filtered high-quality paired reads were merged into contigs using COPE and FqMerger. BLAST was used to align contigs to IMGT TRBV, TRBD and TRBJ reference genes, with CDR3 defined following IMGT. Any clonotype with a frequency above 0.1% was counted as a highly expanded clone. Shannon entropy served as the measure of repertoire diversity, while the Gini coefficient captured V-J evenness. A clonotype was considered public if more than one individual shared it. TCRdb reworked the public reads: Q25 trimming with fastp, MiXCR clone assembly, productive beta chains retained. Each entry merges the rows of one CDR3 protein and shows their most common DNA and genes. TCRdb, rather than the study authors, made the V and J calls. The sample records around 320,000 distinct CDR3 sequences, 16% of which are singletons. Of the sample, 25% to 30% is held by the ten largest clones.

The data belong to a study of regulatory T cells in long-lasting Graves disease (dated by TCRdb to 2020 to 2022). Study-level background: Newly diagnosed Graves' disease patients had taken antithyroid drugs for less than 3 months. This study used TCR sequencing and RNA sequencing of peripheral blood to compare persistent Graves' disease patients against newly diagnosed Graves' disease patients. The study took place in China and was registered as a clinical trial. A total of about 33 samples underwent TCR sequencing, from 13 patients with persistent Graves' disease and roughly 20 patients with newly diagnosed Graves' disease. General study outcomes and caveats: Compared with newly diagnosed patients, persistent Graves' disease patients had lower TCR Shannon entropy and fewer highly expanded clones, which suggests clonal expansion. Only the TCR beta chain was sequenced and analyzed. Peripheral blood alone was examined, since thyroid tissue, which constituted the primary lesion, could not be accessed. Preferential use of TRBV28, TRBJ1-2 and TRBJ2-5 was observed in persistent disease, whereas TRBV20-1 and TRBJ2-1 were favored in newly diagnosed disease. As a limitation, the authors acknowledged that the small sample size may reduce accuracy. More public clonotypes were shared among persistent patients (roughly 2,900) than among newly diagnosed patients (over 900).

The same data also went into a second study, on T cells in Graves' hyperthyroidism and ophthalmopathy. In that second paper, the authors write: Stable Graves' hyperthyroidism was defined as the absence of progression to ophthalmopathy over 18 months of follow-up. Hyperthyroidism patients were newly diagnosed, had a disease duration of under 2 months, and were aged 18 to 65 years. Patients with uncontrolled infections, other autoimmune diseases, pregnancy or lactation were excluded. Diagnoses were established on the basis of clinical symptoms, serum thyroxine and TRAb, thyroid ultrasound, and orbital computed tomography. The first round of RT-PCR for the TCR CDR3 was performed with the HTBI primer set and the Qiagen OneStep RT-PCR kit. Most expanded thyroid clonotypes (frequency above 0.001) were also detected in blood, a finding suggesting that blood repertoires may reflect thyroid immune responses. In cross-validation, a model built on a 13 V-J signature told ophthalmopathy apart from stable hyperthyroidism with under 90% sensitivity and approximately 81% specificity, and in testing the same model reached 80%/75%. In validation, the model predicted progression to ophthalmopathy a median of roughly 6.1 months before onset, with about 67% sensitivity and almost 75% specificity. TCR V-J signatures able to tell the groups apart were searched for in a discovery cohort of some 97 patients, of whom roughly 42 had Graves' ophthalmopathy and some 60 had stable Graves' hyperthyroidism. Prospective prediction of ophthalmopathy was tested in an independent validation cohort of 18 to 20 hyperthyroidism patients and 17 patients who later progressed to ophthalmopathy. The roughly 90 discovery patients were divided at random into training and test sets in a 7:3 ratio. The study also compared thyroid tissue and blood T-cell repertoires from about 6 Graves' hyperthyroidism patients. Once sampling was done, hyperthyroidism patients were given methimazole at a starting dose of 30 mg daily, whereas ophthalmopathy patients were given high-dose intravenous methylprednisolone. A second multiplex PCR round built the libraries, followed by size selection and purification. Paired-end sequencing of the libraries was performed with 100 bp reads on an Illumina HiSeq2000. SOAPnuke was used to process the raw data, with reads discarded if the reads contained adapters or uncalled bases, had a mean Phred below 15, or lacked an exact constant-primer or identifier match. COPE v1.2.5 was used to merge the high-quality paired reads, and each unique nucleotide sequence was defined as a clonotype. MiTCR v1.1 was used to align clonotypes to the IMGT TRBV, TRBD and TRBJ reference segments. The analysis was restricted to V-J combinations with a frequency above 0.0001, which together covered 99% to 99.2% of the repertoires. The TCS score was defined as the ratio of F50 (clonal expansion) to E x V (chaos), calculated using BLOSUM62-based TCRdist between CDR3 peptides within each V-J. Welch's t-statistics and random forest reduced 514 V-J features to 13, which were used in a naive Bayes classifier (R e1071). Sample size was not statistically predetermined, and blinding of investigators to group allocation was not performed. The paper reports TCR Vbeta CDR3 sequencing of approximately 140 peripheral blood samples: some 41 ophthalmopathy, roughly 74 hyperthyroidism and around 17 progressor patients.

The sequence was obtained from a man aged 40-49 years with Graves disease. Donor details come from another sample of the same person, matched by shared clones. This receptor chain uses TRBV5-1 and TRBJ2-5, and the D gene may be TRBD1, 5 bases matching. The sample was peripheral blood mononuclear cells (PBMCs), taken at new diagnosis, from a patient treated with antithyroid drugs. The CDR3 loop reads CASSRGHGETQYF. The DNA sequence follows: TGCGCCAGCAGCCGAGGACATGGAGAGACCCAGTACTTC.